A selection of T cell receptor beta chains follows, all from one sample in a study of T-cell reconstitution after alpha-beta-depleted transplantation in children. A single record per CDR3 protein comes from TCRdb applying MiXCR to the PCR reads. The sample gives some 300,000 distinct CDR3 sequences, over 9% of which show up once; 7.5% is in the top ten. Sequenced material: PBMCs, taken before TCRalphabeta/CD19-depleted stem cell transplant. The receptors derive from a boy under two years old with acute myeloid leukemia, due to receive a stem cell transplant. Each CDR3 is given with its conserved first and last residue. A D gene is named only where the DNA matches it firmly. Clone sizes are given selectively: once, few, many, or a class where the clone is expanded.

d_gene,abundance,j_gene,v_gene,len,CDR3nt,CDR3aa
NA,many,TRBJ1-1,TRBV7-2,14,TGTGCCAGCAGCTTAAGGCGCGCAGGGGAGGAAGCTTTCTTT,CASSLRRAGEEAFF
NA,many,TRBJ2-1,TRBV7-2,16,TGTGCCAGCACACCTGATGGGGGCGCCGGAGGCAATGAGCAGTTCTTC,CASTPDGGAGGNEQFF
NA,few,TRBJ2-7,TRBV28,13,TGTGCCAGCCGGGCCCCCCCCTCCTACGAGCAGTACTTC,CASRAPPSYEQYF
NA,NA,TRBJ2-5,TRBV6-1,13,TGTGCCACCGACCGACGGTTCCAAGAGACCCAGTACTTC,CATDRRFQETQYF
TRBD1,many,TRBJ1-5,TRBV28,16,TGTGCCAGCAGTTTATGGGGACAGGGGGCGGGTCAGCCCCAGCATTTT,CASSLWGQGAGQPQHF
NA,many,TRBJ2-1,TRBV4-2,16,TGTGCCAGCAGCCAAGATGACGGAGGCTCCTACAATGAGCAGTTCTTC,CASSQDDGGSYNEQFF
TRBD2,many,TRBJ2-1,TRBV5-1,14,TGCGCCAGCAGCTTGGGACGGGAGGGCAATGAGCAGTTCTTC,CASSLGREGNEQFF
NA,few,TRBJ2-1,TRBV7-6,16,TGTGCCAGCAGCGCCCTCCCGGCCAGCGTCAGGAACGAGCAGTTCTTC,CASSALPASVRNEQFF
NA,many,TRBJ1-1,TRBV25-1,14,TGTGCCAGCAGTGGGGGACTCTGGAACACTGAAGCTTTCTTT,CASSGGLWNTEAFF
TRBD1,many,TRBJ1-3,TRBV7-6,16,TGTGCCAGCAGCCCATCTTCGGACAGGTCTGGAAACACCATATATTTT,CASSPSSDRSGNTIYF
NA,many,TRBJ2-7,TRBV3-1,18,TGTGCCAGCAGCCATGTCCCGGGGGGAAGGACAGGGAACTACGAGCAGTACTTC,CASSHVPGGRTGNYEQYF
NA,few,TRBJ2-7,TRBV10-3,12,TGTGCCATCAGTGAGATGAGCGGCGAGCAGTACTTC,CAISEMSGEQYF
NA,many,TRBJ2-7,TRBV12-3/TRBV12-4,13,TGTGCCAGCAGTTTACAGGGCTTCTACGAGCAGTACTTC,CASSLQGFYEQYF
TRBD2,many,TRBJ2-7,TRBV29-1,13,TGCAGCGTTGCTCCTACTAGCGTTTACGAGCAGTACTTC,CSVAPTSVYEQYF
TRBD1,few,TRBJ2-5,TRBV7-9,15,TGTGCCAGCAGCTTCGGGCGAGGACAGGAACAGACCCAGTACTTC,CASSFGRGQEQTQYF
TRBD2,NA,TRBJ2-1,TRBV10-3,15,TGTGCCATTTCTGTGGGGACTACTGCCTACAATGAGCAGTTCTTC,CAISVGTTAYNEQFF
NA,many,TRBJ2-2,TRBV9,15,TGTGCCAGCAGCGTAACCACAGGCAACAGCGGGGAGCTGTTTTTT,CASSVTTGNSGELFF
TRBD1,many,TRBJ2-6,TRBV6-1,15,TGTGCCAGCGGGACAGGGGGCTCTGGGGCCAACGTCCTGACTTTC,CASGTGGSGANVLTF
NA,many,TRBJ2-5,TRBV6-5,15,TGTGCCAGCAGTTACTTCGGACAGATACAAGAGACCCAGTACTTC,CASSYFGQIQETQYF
TRBD1,many,TRBJ2-7,TRBV5-1,15,TGCGCCAGCAGCTTGGAGTGGACAGGGGGCTACGAGCAGTACTTC,CASSLEWTGGYEQYF
NA,NA,TRBJ1-5,TRBV28,15,TGTGCCAGCAGGTACAGGGTAAGGGGCAATCAGCCCCAGCATTTT,CASRYRVRGNQPQHF
NA,many,TRBJ2-5,TRBV29-1,14,TGCAGCGTTGCCGGGTCCTTCGGGCAAGAGACCCAGTACTTC,CSVAGSFGQETQYF
NA,NA,TRBJ1-5,TRBV7-9,15,TGTGCCAGCAGCCCGCTAGGAGGGGTCAATCAGCCCCAGCATTTT,CASSPLGGVNQPQHF
NA,many,TRBJ2-7,TRBV7-9,14,TGTGCCAGCAGCTTTGCCCGAAGAGGCTACGAGCAGTACTTC,CASSFARRGYEQYF
NA,many,TRBJ2-1,TRBV6-5,14,TGTGCCAGCAGTTACTCGCACACCTACAATGAGCAGTTCTTC,CASSYSHTYNEQFF
NA,many,TRBJ1-1,TRBV5-1,13,TGCGCCAGCAGCTTGGTAATTGGCAGCCAAGCTTTCTTT,CASSLVIGSQAFF
TRBD1,NA,TRBJ1-6,TRBV2,14,TGTGCCAGCTTCCCGGGACAGGATTGGTCACCCCTCCACTTT,CASFPGQDWSPLHF
TRBD2,NA,TRBJ2-3,TRBV7-3,14,TGTGCCAGCAACTCAGGACTAGACACAGATACGCAGTATTTT,CASNSGLDTDTQYF
TRBD2,NA,TRBJ2-5,TRBV7-3,15,TGTGCCAGCAGCTTGGGCGGGGGGCTTCAAGAGACCCAGTACTTC,CASSLGGGLQETQYF
TRBD1,few,TRBJ2-1,TRBV5-1,16,TGCGCCAGCAGCTCTAGACAGGGAGTCGGAAGCAATGAGCAGTTCTTC,CASSSRQGVGSNEQFF
NA,many,TRBJ2-2,TRBV9,14,TGTGCCAGCAGCGTAGATCCCGCCAGTGGGGAGCTGTTTTTT,CASSVDPASGELFF
NA,many,TRBJ2-7,TRBV28,12,TGTGCCAGCAGTACCCCTGGACGGGAGCAGTACTTC,CASSTPGREQYF
NA,many,TRBJ2-7,TRBV28,16,TGTGCCAGCATATCCACCTCTCAGGGAGGATGGTACGAGCAGTACTTC,CASISTSQGGWYEQYF
TRBD2,many,TRBJ2-1,TRBV24-1,13,TGTGCCACCAGTGATTTCAAGCGGGAGGAACAGTTCTTC,CATSDFKREEQFF
NA,many,TRBJ1-5,TRBV20-1,12,TGCAGTGCTAGCCAGGGCAATCAGCCCCAGCATTTT,CSASQGNQPQHF
NA,NA,TRBJ2-1,TRBV5-1,13,TGCGCCAGCAGCACCCTGGAAAACAATGAGCAGTTCTTC,CASSTLENNEQFF
TRBD2,NA,TRBJ2-1,TRBV29-1,14,TGCAGCGTTGGGACTAGAGTTTCCCCGCTGGAGCAGTTCTTC,CSVGTRVSPLEQFF
TRBD2,once,TRBJ2-4,TRBV6-5,15,TGTGCCAGCAGGGACCTAGCGGGAGCCAAAAACATTCAGTACTTC,CASRDLAGAKNIQYF
NA,few,TRBJ2-1,TRBV7-2,16,TGTGCCAGCAGCTTAGCCAGGGGTGGTCCGGACTATATCCGGTTCTTC,CASSLARGGPDYIRFF
NA,NA,TRBJ1-3,TRBV12-3/TRBV12-4,15,TGTGCCAGCAGTCACGGACAGCCGCGGGGAAACACCATATATTTT,CASSHGQPRGNTIYF
NA,NA,TRBJ2-1,TRBV19,14,TGTGCCAGCAGCGGACCAAGCTCCTACAATGAGCAGTTCTTC,CASSGPSSYNEQFF